The next 10 T cell receptor beta chains were all read from a single sample in a study of T cells after yellow fever vaccination. One entry per CDR3 protein, called by TCRdb with MiXCR from the 5' RACE reads. The sample includes some 120,000 distinct CDR3 sequences, approximately 7% of them seen just once. Specimen: CD4+ T cells sorted from PBMCs, collected 10 to 11 days after the first yellow fever vaccination. The receptors originated from a man in his late teens or twenties who received the YFV17D yellow fever vaccine.

Many counts were recorded for this clonotype. The CDR3 nucleotides are TGCGCCAGCAGCCCCCGACAGGGGGCGGAGAACACCGGGGAGCTGTTTTTT. It specifies CASSPRQGAENTGELFF. The J gene is TRBJ2-2, the V gene TRBV5-1; the match to TRBD1 covers 10 bases. CDR1 and CDR2 (germline): SGHRS, YFSETQ. The CDR3 is 17 amino acids. With V trimmed by 4 bases and J by 1 base, 7 bases remained unmatched.

This clonotype appeared many times. The chain links TRBV6-2 or TRBV6-3 to TRBJ1-6; tentatively, D is TRBD1 (6 bases). The V gene lost 6 bases and the J gene lost 9 bases, with 12 bases spanning the gap. This CDR3 region has 13 residues. CDR1 is MNHEY and CDR2 is SVGEGT in the germline V gene. This CDR3 reads CASSTGTSSPLHF. Written as DNA, the CDR3 is TGTGCCAGCAGCACCGGGACAAGTTCACCCCTCCACTTT.

This clonotype was found many times. The chain carries TRBV24-1 and TRBJ2-3, with 14 bases lining up with TRBD2. The CDR3 has 18 amino acids. V dropped 5 bases and J dropped 2; count of bases not matched to a gene: 8. Germline V gene sequence: CDR1 KGHDR, CDR2 SFDVKD. The CDR3 region is CATSAGLAGGSYTDTQYF. The CDR3 nucleotides are TGTGCCACCAGTGCAGGACTAGCGGGGGGCTCCTACACAGATACGCAGTATTTT.

About this clonotype itself: A read error may produce the germline difference seen at one junction end. Here the CDR3 reads CASGDIPGQGTEQYF. CDR3 DNA sequence: TGCGCCAGCGGTGATATACCGGGACAGGGAACCGAGCAGTACTTC. This chain connects TRBV10-1 to TRBJ2-7, with TRBD1 identical over 9 bases. Germline V CDR1 and CDR2: WNHNN, SYGVQD (reference sequence). The CDR3 extends over 15 amino acids.

This clonotype was counted at least ten times. The chain links TRBV5-1 to TRBJ1-1; 9 positions match TRBD1. This CDR3 spans 14 amino acids. CDR1 is SGHRS, CDR2 YFSETQ, per germline. The trim removed 4 bases at V and 1 base at J, leaving 2 bases unmatched. CDR3 nucleotides: TGCGCCAGCAGCCAGGACAGGGGGAACACTGAAGCTTTCTTT. Amino acid sequence: CASSQDRGNTEAFF. Using reference TRBV5-1 and TRBJ1-1 for the parts outside the CDR3, the full variable domain is KAGVTQTPRYLIKTRGQQVTLSCSPISGHRSVSWYQQTPGQGLQFLFEYFSETQRNKGNFPGRFSGRQFSNSRSEMNVSTLELGDSALYLCASSQDRGNTEAFFGQGTRLTVV.

Only a few counts were recorded for this clonotype. The chain is built from TRBV7-2 and TRBJ2-1; no definite D call. The germline V gene encodes CDR1 SGHTA and CDR2 FQGNSA. This CDR3 comprises 14 residues. V was cut by 2 bases and J by 7 bases, with 12 bases left in between. The CDR3 DNA follows: TGTGCCAGCAGCTTATCCAGGTACGGAAATGAGCAGTTCTTC. This sequence encodes CASSLSRYGNEQFF. Using reference TRBV7-2 and TRBJ2-1 for the parts outside the CDR3, the full variable domain is GAGVSQSPSNKVTEKGKDVELRCDPISGHTALYWYRQSLGQGLEFLIYFQGNSAPDKSGLPSDRFSAERTGGSVSTLTIQRTQQEDSAVYLCASSLSRYGNEQFFGPGTRLTVL.

This clonotype has at least ten counts. The chain carries TRBV9 and TRBJ1-2; D is uncertain. V lost 7 bases and J lost 7, with 17 bases in between. The CDR3 runs to 13 residues. The germline CDR1 and CDR2 sequences are SGDLS and YYNGEE. Here the CDR3 DNA reads TGTGCCAGCCAGGACGGTGCGGGAGGTGGCTACACCTTC. Its translation: CASQDGAGGGYTF.

The table lists this clonotype with many counts. This sequence joins TRBV7-2 and TRBJ2-5, with a tentative D call TRBD2 (5 bases). The V gene lost 4 bases and the J gene lost 3 bases, with 12 bases spanning the gap. The CDR3 has 14 amino acids. CDR1 and CDR2 (germline): SGHTA, FQGNSA. The CDR3 here is CASSSDWRKETQYF. CDR3 coding DNA: TGTGCCAGCAGCTCGGACTGGCGGAAAGAGACCCAGTACTTC.

This clonotype was counted many times. The chain has TRBV20-1 and TRBJ2-5; 8 nucleotides agree with TRBD2. This CDR3 contains 14 residues. The germline gives CDR1 DFQATT, CDR2 SNEGSKA (reference sequence). V dropped 6 bases and J dropped 0; count of bases not matched to a gene: 6. The CDR3 bases are TGCAGTGCGGGCGGCGGGGGGTACCAAGAGACCCAGTACTTC. Residues: CSAGGGGYQETQYF.

This clonotype has a count of ten or more. V gene TRBV4-1 combines with J gene TRBJ2-2; D not certain. The V end lost 1 base, the J end lost 4 bases, and 16 bases lay between the germline ends. This CDR3 spans 17 amino acids. Germline V gives CDR1 MGHRA, CDR2 YSYEKL. CDR3 sequence: CASSQAHNFLGTGELFF. DNA of the CDR3: TGCGCCAGCAGCCAAGCGCATAATTTCCTCGGCACCGGGGAGCTGTTTTTT.